What follows are 11 T cell receptor beta chains derived from one specimen sequenced in a study of T cells after yellow fever vaccination. TCRdb reprocessed the 5' RACE reads via MiXCR and lists one record per CDR3 protein. The top ten hold roughly 3% of the sample, which has roughly 180,000 distinct CDR3 sequences, 5.5% to 7.5% seen once. The sample in question was CD4+ T cells sorted from PBMCs, obtained on the day of the first yellow fever vaccination. The receptor set was obtained from a man younger than 35 who received the YFV17D yellow fever vaccine.

The chain recombines TRBV7-3 with TRBJ2-4; no reliable D call. V dropped 5 bases and J dropped 7 bases, with 21 bases sitting between them. The CDR3 extends over 16 amino acids. From germline, CDR1 is SGHTA and CDR2 FQGTGA. CDR3 protein: CASSPNPGLGNNIQYF. The CDR3 bases are TGTGCCAGCAGCCCGAACCCAGGCTTGGGTAATAACATTCAGTACTTC. The whole variable domain, filled in from reference TRBV7-3 and TRBJ2-4, reads GAGVSQTPSNKVTEKGKYVELRCDPISGHTALYWYRQSLGQGPEFLIYFQGTGAADDSGLPNDRFFAVRPEGSVSTLKIQRTERGDSAVYLCASSPNPGLGNNIQYFGAGTRLSVL.

This clonotype occurred many times. The chain links TRBV6-5 to TRBJ2-5; 7 bases match TRBD2. The V segment lost 0 bases and the J segment 1 base; nucleotides outside the gene matches: 8. The CDR3 loop spans 17 amino acids. Germline assignment: CDR1 MNHEY and CDR2 SVGAGI. The CDR3 sequence is CASSYSGSSGSQETQYF. DNA for the CDR3: TGTGCCAGCAGTTACTCAGGTTCTAGCGGTTCCCAAGAGACCCAGTACTTC.

This chain connects TRBV7-2 to TRBJ1-1; 7 bases are a match to TRBD1. V shed 5 bases and J 7 bases; nucleotides not matched to a gene: 7. Germline loops: CDR1 SGHTA, CDR2 FQGNSA. The CDR3 length is 13 residues. The CDR3 sequence: CASSRDRVGEAFF. In DNA form, the CDR3 reads TGTGCCAGCAGCAGAGACAGGGTCGGTGAAGCTTTCTTT.

The chain carries TRBV6-2 or TRBV6-3 and TRBJ2-4, with TRBD1 matching 9 bases. CDR3 length equals 21 residues. Germline CDR1 MNHEY, CDR2 SVGEGT. Germline trimming cut 8 bases from V and 0 bases from J; bases unmatched to any gene: 23. The CDR3 bases are TGTGCCAGCCGTCCAGTTCGGATTTCGGGACAGGGATCACTAGCCAAAAACATTCAGTACTTC. Translated: CASRPVRISGQGSLAKNIQYF.

This clonotype was seen repeatedly, ten times or more. This chain links TRBV5-6 with TRBJ2-3, with TRBD1 matching 9 bases. Germline CDR1 and CDR2: SGHDT and YYEEEE. J was trimmed by 7 bases and V by 4 bases; bases with no gene match: 16. This CDR3 comprises 17 residues. This CDR3 is CASSQIIPGQGVHTQYF. The DNA for the CDR3 is TGTGCCAGCAGCCAAATCATACCGGGACAGGGAGTACATACGCAGTATTTT. The full variable domain, completed using reference TRBV5-6 and TRBJ2-3, is DAGVTQSPTHLIKTRGQQVTLRCSPKSGHDTVSWYQQALGQGPQFIFQYYEEEERQRGNFPDRFSGHQFPNYSSELNVNALLLGDSALYLCASSQIIPGQGVHTQYFGPGTRLTVL.

V and J are TRBV29-1 and TRBJ1-5; 9 bases are shared with TRBD1. With 4 bases clipped from V and 5 bases from J, the junction kept 6 bases outside the gene matches. This CDR3 is built from 14 residues. The V gene's germline CDR1 is SQVTM and CDR2 ANQGSEA. This CDR3 is CSVGGQGNDQPQHF. The CDR3 coding sequence is TGCAGCGTTGGGGGACAGGGTAACGATCAGCCCCAGCATTTT.

This clonotype has more than one count but fewer than ten. The J gene is TRBJ1-2, the V gene TRBV20-1; 10 positions agree with TRBD1. There are 14 residues in the CDR3. Germline-derived CDR1 and CDR2 are DFQATT and SNEGSKA (reference sequence). With 1 base clipped from V and 10 bases from J, the junction kept 9 bases outside the gene matches. The DNA of the CDR3 is TGCAGTGCTAGAGCGGGACAGGGGATCGGAGACTACACCTTC. Translated, it gives CSARAGQGIGDYTF.

The gene calls are TRBV4-2 and TRBJ2-5; 13 bases line up with TRBD2. The CDR3 sequence is 14 residues long. The trim removed 4 bases at V and 5 bases at J, leaving 1 base unmatched. Germline V gene lookup returns CDR1 LGHNA and CDR2 YNFKEQ. CDR3 bases: TGTGCCAGCAGCCGGACTAGCGGGGGTGAGACCCAGTACTTC. As protein: CASSRTSGGETQYF.

The V gene is TRBV7-2, the J gene TRBJ1-1, with D uncertain. The CDR3 is made up of 13 amino acids. V lost 8 bases and J lost 1, with 11 bases in between. In germline, CDR1 is SGHTA, CDR2 FQGNSA. This CDR3 reads CASGRVRNTEAFF. The CDR3 coding sequence is TGTGCCAGCGGAAGGGTCCGGAACACTGAAGCTTTCTTT.

This clonotype has a count of ten or more. The chain recombines TRBV4-2 with TRBJ2-3, with 11 bases aligning to TRBD2. This CDR3 comprises 20 residues. Germline CDR1 and CDR2: LGHNA and YNFKEQ. The V gene end was trimmed by 0 bases and the J gene end by 6 bases; junction bases not matched to a gene: 17. CDR3 nucleotides: TGTGCCAGCAGCCAAGATCCCCGGCTAGCGGGGGGCGCTACTCCCGATACGCAGTATTTT. It encodes CASSQDPRLAGGATPDTQYF.

This clonotype was detected a few times. V and J are TRBV5-1 and TRBJ1-3; D not resolved. Per the germline V gene, CDR1 is SGHRS and CDR2 is YFSETQ. The length of the CDR3 is 15 residues. Deletions cut 4 bases from V and 0 bases from J, with 11 bases between. CDR3 nucleotide sequence: TGCGCCAGCAGCACCAGTTTCGACTCTGGAAACACCATATATTTT. It translates to CASSTSFDSGNTIYF.